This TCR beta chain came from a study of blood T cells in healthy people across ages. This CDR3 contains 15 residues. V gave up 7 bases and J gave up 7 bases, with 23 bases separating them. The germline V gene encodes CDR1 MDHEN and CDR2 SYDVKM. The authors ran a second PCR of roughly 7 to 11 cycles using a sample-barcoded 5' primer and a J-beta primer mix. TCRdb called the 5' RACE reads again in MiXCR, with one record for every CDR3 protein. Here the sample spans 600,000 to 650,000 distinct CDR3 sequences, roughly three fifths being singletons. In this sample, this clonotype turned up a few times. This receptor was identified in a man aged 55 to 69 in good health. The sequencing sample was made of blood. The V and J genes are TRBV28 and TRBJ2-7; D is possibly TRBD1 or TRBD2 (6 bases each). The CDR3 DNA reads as TGTGCCAGCAATTCTCCATCGGGGGCTCAAGGGGAGCAGTACTTC. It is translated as CASNSPSGAQGEQYF.